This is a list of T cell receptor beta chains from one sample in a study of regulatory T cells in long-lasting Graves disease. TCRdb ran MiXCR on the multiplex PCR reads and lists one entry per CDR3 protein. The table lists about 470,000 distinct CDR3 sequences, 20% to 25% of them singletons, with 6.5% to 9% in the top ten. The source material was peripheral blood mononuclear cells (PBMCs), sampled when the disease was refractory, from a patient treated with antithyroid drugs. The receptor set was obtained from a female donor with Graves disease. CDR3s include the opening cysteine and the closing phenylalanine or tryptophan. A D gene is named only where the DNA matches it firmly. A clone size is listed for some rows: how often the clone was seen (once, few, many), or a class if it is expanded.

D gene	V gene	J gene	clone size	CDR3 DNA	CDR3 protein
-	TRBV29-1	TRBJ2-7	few	TGCAGCGTTGAAAAAGAGAACTCCTACGAGCAGTACTTC	CSVEKENSYEQYF
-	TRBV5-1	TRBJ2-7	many	TGTGCCAGCAGCTTAGGCCTACCCTACGAGCAGTACTTC	CASSLGLPYEQYF
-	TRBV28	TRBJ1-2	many	TGTGCCAGCAGTACCCCGAATGGCTACACCTTC	CASSTPNGYTF
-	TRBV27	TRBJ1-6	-	TGTGCCAGCACCCCTCTTGTGGGGCTGGGTTCACCCCTCCACTTT	CASTPLVGLGSPLHF
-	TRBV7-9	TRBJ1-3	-	TGTGCCAGCAGCTTAGAACAGGGTTCTGGAAACACCATATATTTT	CASSLEQGSGNTIYF
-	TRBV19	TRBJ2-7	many	TGTGCCAGTAGTATAAGAGACAGCGGCTACGAGCAGTACTTC	CASSIRDSGYEQYF
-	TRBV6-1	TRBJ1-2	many	TGTGCCAGCATGAAAGGGGATGGCAGCTATGGCTACACCTTC	CASMKGDGSYGYTF
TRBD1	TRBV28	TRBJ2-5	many	TGTGCCAGCAGCATACTACAGGGGTTTAATCTTGGAGAGACCCAGTACTTC	CASSILQGFNLGETQYF
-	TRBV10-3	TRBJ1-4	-	TGTGCCATCAGTGAGTCCAAGGGGGAGAGGGAAAAACTGTTTTTT	CAISESKGEREKLFF
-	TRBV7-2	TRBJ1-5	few	TGTGCCAGCAGCTTAGAGGGGATTCAGCCCCAGCATTTT	CASSLEGIQPQHF
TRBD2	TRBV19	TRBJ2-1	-	TGTGCCAGTAGCCGCCCACTAGCGGCCTCCTACAATGAGCAGTTCTTC	CASSRPLAASYNEQFF
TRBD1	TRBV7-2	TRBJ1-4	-	TGTGCCAGCAGCCCCGGGACAGGGGTTGCTAATGAAAAACTGTTTTTT	CASSPGTGVANEKLFF
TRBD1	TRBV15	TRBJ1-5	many	TGTGCCACCAGCAGTTATGGACAGGGGGGACAGCCCCAGCATTTT	CATSSYGQGGQPQHF
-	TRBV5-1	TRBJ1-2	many	TGCGCCAGCAGCTTGGCGACCGAGTATGGCTACACCTTC	CASSLATEYGYTF
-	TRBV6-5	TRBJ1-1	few	TGTGCCAGCAGTTACTTAAGTGAAGCCCACACTGAAGCTTTCTTT	CASSYLSEAHTEAFF
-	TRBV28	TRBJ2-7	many	TGTGCCAGCAGCCTGCGGAGGAGTGTGGACGAGCAGTACTTC	CASSLRRSVDEQYF
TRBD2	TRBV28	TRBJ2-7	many	TGTGCCAGCAGTTTAGGGACTAGGTACGAGCAGTACTTC	CASSLGTRYEQYF
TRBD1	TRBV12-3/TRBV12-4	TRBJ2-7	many	TGTGCCAGCAGTTCCTCCGACAGGGGCCACGAGCAGTACTTC	CASSSSDRGHEQYF
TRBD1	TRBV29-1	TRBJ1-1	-	TGCAGCGTTGGAGGTTTTGGGGACAGGGGGAATACTGAAGCTTTCTTT	CSVGGFGDRGNTEAFF
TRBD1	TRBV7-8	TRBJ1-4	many	TGTGCCAGCAGCTCCCCCATCCGGGACAGGGGGGATGCAACTAATGAAAAACTGTTTTTT	CASSSPIRDRGDATNEKLFF
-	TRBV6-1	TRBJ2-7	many	TGTGCCAGTTGGAGCGGCGGCCCCTACGAGCAGTACTTC	CASWSGGPYEQYF
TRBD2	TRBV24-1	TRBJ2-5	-	TGTGCCACCAGTGATCCGGGACTAGTGGCGCGGCAGACCCAGTACTTC	CATSDPGLVARQTQYF
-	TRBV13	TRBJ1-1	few	TGTGCCAGCAGGCCCCCATACAGGGCACGGGGGAACACTGAAGCTTTCTTT	CASRPPYRARGNTEAFF
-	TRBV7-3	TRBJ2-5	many	TGTGCCAGCAGCTTATCCATGGGGGCGGGGGAGACCCAGTACTTC	CASSLSMGAGETQYF
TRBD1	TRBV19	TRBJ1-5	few	TGTGCCAGTAGTGGAACGGACAGGACCGATAGCAATCAGCCCCAGCATTTT	CASSGTDRTDSNQPQHF
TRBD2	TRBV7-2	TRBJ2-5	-	TGTGCCAGCAGCCGAGGGACTAGCGGGAGAGAATGGGGAGAGACCCAGTACTTC	CASSRGTSGREWGETQYF
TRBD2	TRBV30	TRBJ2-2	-	TGTGCCTGCTTTCACTCTAGCGGGGCGGGGGAGCTGTTTTTT	CACFHSSGAGELFF
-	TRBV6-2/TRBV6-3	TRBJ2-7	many	TGTGCCAGCAGCCCAGGAAAGTCGGGCGGTACTTACGAGCAGTACTTC	CASSPGKSGGTYEQYF
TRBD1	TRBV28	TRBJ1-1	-	TGTGCCAGCAGTCGGACAGGGCTGAGAGCTTTCTTT	CASSRTGLRAFF
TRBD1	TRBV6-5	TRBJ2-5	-	TGTGCCAGCAGTTACTCGGTAGGGGGCCGAGAGACCCAGTACTTC	CASSYSVGGRETQYF
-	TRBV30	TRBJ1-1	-	TGTGCCTTGGCCCCGCGGGGGACTGAAGCTTTCTTT	CALAPRGTEAFF
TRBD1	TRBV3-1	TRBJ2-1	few	TGTGCCAGCAGCCAAACTGGGACCGGGACAGGGTACGACAATGAGCAGTTCTTC	CASSQTGTGTGYDNEQFF
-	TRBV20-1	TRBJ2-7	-	TGCAGTGCTAGAGATCAGGGGGGAACCTACGAGCAGTACTTC	CSARDQGGTYEQYF
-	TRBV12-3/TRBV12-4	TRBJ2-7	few	TGTGCCAGCAGTTTGGGGCTCCCAGGGAACGAGCAGTACTTC	CASSLGLPGNEQYF
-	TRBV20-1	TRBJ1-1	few	TGCAGTGCTAGAGTGGGGGTACTGAACACTGAAGCTTTCTTT	CSARVGVLNTEAFF
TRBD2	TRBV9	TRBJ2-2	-	TGTGCCAGCAGCCCCCGGCTAGCGGTGAACACCGGGGAGCTGTTTTTT	CASSPRLAVNTGELFF
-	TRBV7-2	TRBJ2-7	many	TGTGCCAGCAGCTTATGGGGGCCCCACGAGCAGTACTTC	CASSLWGPHEQYF
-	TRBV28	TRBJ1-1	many	TGTGCCAGCAGTTTTTCCCGCGACAGCCTGAACACTGAAGCTTTCTTT	CASSFSRDSLNTEAFF
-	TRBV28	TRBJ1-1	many	TGTGCCAGCAGTTTCCAAGCCCCCCCGACAGCGAACACTGAAGCTTTCTTT	CASSFQAPPTANTEAFF
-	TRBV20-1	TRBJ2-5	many	TGCAGTGCCGAGGGGGGGGGAGGGCGCGAGACCCAGTACTTC	CSAEGGGGRETQYF
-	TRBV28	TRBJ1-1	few	TGTGCCAGCAGTTCCGGGTCAGTCCCCACTGAAGCTTTCTTT	CASSSGSVPTEAFF